One sample yielded the 14 T cell receptor beta chains listed below, sequenced in a study of memory B cells and T cells in multiple sclerosis (dated by TCRdb to the late 2010s). What these receptors recognize is not known. The method behind the library was the immunoSEQ multiplex PCR assay. TCRdb holds this immuneACCESS table with in-frame rearrangements only. Some clones are missing; in checked studies, unresolved V genes explain under half, and the rest has no known cause. The sample yields about 12,000 clones; roughly four fifths were counted once. The biggest ten clones account for 2.8% of the sample. After stimulus-free culture of CFSE-labeled PBMCs, the autoproliferating (CFSEdim) and non-proliferating (CFSEhi) T cell fractions were sequenced separately. In total, more than 45 million CFSE-labeled PBMCs were cultured without stimulus for under 8 days, after which replicate wells were pooled.

What was sequenced was PBMCs from blood kept in culture. The receptors shown here come from a human donor with multiple sclerosis.

V and J are TRBV9 and TRBJ2-5, with 7 bases that match TRBD1. V trimming: 4 bases; J trimming: 4 bases; junction bases outside the gene matches: 10. Per germline, CDR1 SGDLS and CDR2 YYNGEE. The CDR3 extends over 15 amino acids. CDR3 in amino acids: CASSTQTGWGETQYF. The CDR3 coding sequence is TGTGCCAGCAGCACCCAGACAGGGTGGGGAGAGACCCAGTACTTC.

The V gene is TRBV18, the J gene TRBJ1-1; D is uncertain. The CDR3 is made up of 12 amino acids. V lost 6 bases, J lost 4 bases, and 9 bases lay in between. Germline CDR1 and CDR2: KGHSH and LQKENI. The chain's CDR3 is CASSPSGTEAFF. CDR3 sequence (DNA): TGTGCCAGCTCCCCAAGCGGCACTGAAGCTTTCTTT.

The chain joins TRBV7-8 to TRBJ1-3, with D unclear. The CDR3 covers 18 residues. Trimming took 2 bases from V and 0 from J, leaving 17 bases between them. CDR1 is SGHVS, CDR2 FQNEAQ, per germline. CDR3 amino acids: CASSLFPASPISGNTIYF. DNA of the CDR3: TGTGCCAGCAGCTTATTCCCGGCAAGCCCGATCTCTGGAAACACCATATATTTT.

The rearrangement uses TRBV16 and TRBJ1-1; TRBD1 might be the D (6 bases). The CDR3 is 13 residues long. Trimming removed 6 bases at V and 8 bases at J, with 16 bases between. Germline CDR1 reads KGHSY; CDR2 reads FQNENV. For the CDR3, the DNA is TGTGCCAGCAGTCCCCGTGCGGGGACAGAAGCTTTCTTT. This gives the protein CASSPRAGTEAFF.

The chain combines TRBV7-9 with TRBJ2-3; tentatively, D is TRBD2 (7 bases). Germline assignment: CDR1 SEHNR and CDR2 FQNEAQ (reference sequence). V lost 5 bases and J 3 bases, leaving 15 bases between the germline ends. The CDR3 extends over 15 amino acids. The CDR3 loop is CASSPRGAITDTQYF. CDR3 sequence (DNA): TGTGCCAGCAGCCCACGGGGGGCCATAACAGATACGCAGTATTTT. Filled out from reference TRBV7-9 and TRBJ2-3, the complete variable domain reads DTGVSQNPRHKITKRGQNVTFRCDPISEHNRLYWYRQTLGQGPEFLTYFQNEAQLEKSRLLSDRFSAERPKGSFSTLEIQRTEQGDSAMYLCASSPRGAITDTQYFGPGTRLTVL.

V usage is TRBV6-5 and J usage is TRBJ2-1; no reliable D call. Trimming took 3 bases from V and 3 from J, leaving 12 bases between them. This CDR3 is 15 amino acids long. The germline gives CDR1 MNHEY, CDR2 SVGAGI. The CDR3 DNA reads TGTGCCAGCAGTTATTCTCCAGCAGACTACAATGAGCAGTTCTTC. This gives the protein CASSYSPADYNEQFF.

The chain couples TRBV30 to TRBJ2-7; the D gene is possibly TRBD2 (6 bases). The CDR3 is 13 residues long. The germline V gene has CDR1 GTSNPN and CDR2 SVGIG (reference sequence). V was clipped by 2 bases and J by 4 bases, with 12 bases between them. The CDR3 nucleotides read TGTGCCTGGAGTAGGCGACTAGAGTACGAGCAGTACTTC. This encodes CAWSRRLEYEQYF.

The J gene is TRBJ1-1, the V gene TRBV11-1; D is undetermined. The CDR3 runs 13 residues. Per the germline V gene, CDR1 is SGHAT and CDR2 is FQDESV (reference sequence). Trimming removed 5 bases at V and 0 bases at J, with 7 bases between. The DNA for the CDR3 is TGTGCCAGCAGCCCCAACTTGAACACTGAAGCTTTCTTT. This sequence encodes CASSPNLNTEAFF.

Here the CDR3 reads CASSALRTQGGYGYTF. The CDR3 coding sequence is TGCGCCAGCAGTGCTCTGCGAACACAGGGGGGCTATGGCTACACCTTC. This chain links TRBV10-2 with TRBJ1-2; 8 bases match TRBD1. The germline V gene has CDR1 WSHSY and CDR2 SAAADI. V dropped 4 bases and J dropped 4; count of bases not matched to a gene: 11. The CDR3 covers 16 residues.

The rearrangement joins TRBV19 to TRBJ2-5, with 7 bases lining up with TRBD1. The end of the DNA is better explained by TRBJ2-7, so the J call may be wrong. Germline V lookup: CDR1 LNHDA, CDR2 SQIVND (reference sequence). The CDR3 runs to 14 residues. The DNA of the CDR3 is TGTGCCAGTAGTACCCAGGGGGTTGACGACGAGCAGTACTTC. This codes for CASSTQGVDDEQYF.

This chain joins TRBV11-2 and TRBJ2-1; D unclear. V was pared by 5 bases and J by 2 bases, with 10 bases between. Germline values: CDR1 SGHAT, CDR2 FQNNGV. This CDR3 is 14 amino acids long. The DNA of the CDR3 is TGTGCCAGCAGCGGCGACCGAACCTACAATGAGCAGTTCTTC. Its protein is CASSGDRTYNEQFF.

This clone was picked up one time. The chain combines TRBV5-1 with TRBJ2-1, with 11 bases lining up with TRBD2. CDR1 and CDR2 (germline): SGHRS, YFSETQ. The V and J ends lost 0 bases and 12 bases, in that order; junction bases with no gene match: 5. The CDR3 has 14 amino acids. The CDR3 nucleotides read TGCGCCAGCAGCTTGGTATCTAGCGGGAGGATGCAGTTCTTC. The encoded protein is CASSLVSSGRMQFF.

This clone showed up just a few times. The chain links TRBV4-1 to TRBJ1-4, with TRBD1 identical over 8 bases. CDR3 length equals 15 residues. Germline trimming cut 3 bases from V and 7 bases from J; bases unmatched to any gene: 7. Germline assignment: CDR1 MGHRA and CDR2 YSYEKL. The CDR3 DNA follows: TGCGCCAGCAGCCAGACTACAGGGGGGAGTGAAAAACTGTTTTTT. Translating gives CASSQTTGGSEKLFF.

V usage is TRBV19 and J usage is TRBJ1-1; 8 bases fit TRBD1. J gave up 0 bases and V 6 bases, and 3 bases lay outside the gene matches. The CDR3 covers 14 residues. CDR1 is LNHDA and CDR2 is SQIVND in the germline V gene (reference sequence). The CDR3 region is CASRLRGLNTEAFF. The CDR3 DNA is TGTGCCAGTAGACTCAGGGGGCTGAACACTGAAGCTTTCTTT.